This T cell receptor beta chain was observed in a study of shared clonotypes between healthy human individuals. The assay was immunoSEQ multiplex PCR, and TCRdb's table has in-frame clones only and misses some. The sample includes 2 million to 2.5 million clones, 90% to 97% seen only once; the top ten take about 0.13%. Broader study findings: The diversity represented, both genetic and in exposure history, was limited by few donors. Sampling involved blood alone; tissue repertoires likely differ. Generally, estimated richness proved larger in naive subsets than it did in memory subsets.

Donors had no recently reported acute infections or vaccinations and were HIV-negative. About this clone: Its target is unknown. The sample carries other DNA sequences with the same CDR3.

Sequenced: naive CD4+ T cells sorted from blood. Noted subset: CD45RA+ positively selected. The receptor was derived from a man aged 18 to 29 in good health.

CDR3 sequence (DNA): TGTGCCAGCAGCGTAGACCGGGGGCACCTGAACACTGAAGCTTTCTTT. Its translation: CASSVDRGHLNTEAFF. The V gene is TRBV9, the J gene TRBJ1-1; tentative D call: TRBD1 (6 bases). CDR1 SGDLS and CDR2 YYNGEE come from the germline V gene. This CDR3 has 16 amino acids. The V end lost 0 bases, the J end lost 0 bases, and 12 bases lay between the germline ends.